This TCR beta chain was sequenced for a study of Ad26.COV2.S vaccination and SARS-CoV-2 variants. Study observations and caveats: After vaccination, substantial breadth of spike-specific CD8+ and CD4+ responses was reported. Placebo recipients had lower spike-specific TCR breadth than vaccine recipients.

This clone is a singleton in its sample. Its antigen is undetermined. The treatment is: 19 received Ad26.COV2.S at low or high dose, single or two shots; 5 received placebo; per-sample allocation not given. Repertoires come from day 63 after the first vaccine or placebo injection. The CDR3 spans 19 residues. Germline CDR1 is LGHNA and CDR2 is YSLEER. Trimming left V 2 bases short and J 3 bases short, with 23 bases between. Assay used: immunoSEQ multiplex PCR; TCRdb lists only in-frame clones, some missing. The sample yields around 300,000 clones, around 88% seen once. Sequencing was performed on peripheral blood, taken in a trial of Ad26.COV2.S vaccine versus placebo. The V gene is TRBV4-3, the J gene TRBJ2-1; D may be TRBD2 (7 bases). This TCR came from a person between 18 and 60 years old who received the Ad26.COV2.S COVID-19 vaccine or a placebo. CDR3 residues: CASSQRGEWEGDHYNEQFF. Written as DNA, the CDR3 is TGCGCCAGCAGCCAAAGGGGGGAATGGGAGGGAGACCACTACAATGAGCAGTTCTTC.